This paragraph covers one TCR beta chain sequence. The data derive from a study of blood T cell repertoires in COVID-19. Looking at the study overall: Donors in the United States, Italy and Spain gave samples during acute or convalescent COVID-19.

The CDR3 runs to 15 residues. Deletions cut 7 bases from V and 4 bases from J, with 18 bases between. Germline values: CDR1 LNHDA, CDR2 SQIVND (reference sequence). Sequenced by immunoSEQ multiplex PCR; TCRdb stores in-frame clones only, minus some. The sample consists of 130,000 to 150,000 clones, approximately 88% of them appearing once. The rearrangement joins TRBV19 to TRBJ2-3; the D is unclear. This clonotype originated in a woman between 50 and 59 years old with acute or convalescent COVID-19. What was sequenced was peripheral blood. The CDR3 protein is CASKGTRHRADTQYF. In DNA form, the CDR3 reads TGTGCCAGTAAAGGAACCCGACACAGAGCAGATACGCAGTATTTT.